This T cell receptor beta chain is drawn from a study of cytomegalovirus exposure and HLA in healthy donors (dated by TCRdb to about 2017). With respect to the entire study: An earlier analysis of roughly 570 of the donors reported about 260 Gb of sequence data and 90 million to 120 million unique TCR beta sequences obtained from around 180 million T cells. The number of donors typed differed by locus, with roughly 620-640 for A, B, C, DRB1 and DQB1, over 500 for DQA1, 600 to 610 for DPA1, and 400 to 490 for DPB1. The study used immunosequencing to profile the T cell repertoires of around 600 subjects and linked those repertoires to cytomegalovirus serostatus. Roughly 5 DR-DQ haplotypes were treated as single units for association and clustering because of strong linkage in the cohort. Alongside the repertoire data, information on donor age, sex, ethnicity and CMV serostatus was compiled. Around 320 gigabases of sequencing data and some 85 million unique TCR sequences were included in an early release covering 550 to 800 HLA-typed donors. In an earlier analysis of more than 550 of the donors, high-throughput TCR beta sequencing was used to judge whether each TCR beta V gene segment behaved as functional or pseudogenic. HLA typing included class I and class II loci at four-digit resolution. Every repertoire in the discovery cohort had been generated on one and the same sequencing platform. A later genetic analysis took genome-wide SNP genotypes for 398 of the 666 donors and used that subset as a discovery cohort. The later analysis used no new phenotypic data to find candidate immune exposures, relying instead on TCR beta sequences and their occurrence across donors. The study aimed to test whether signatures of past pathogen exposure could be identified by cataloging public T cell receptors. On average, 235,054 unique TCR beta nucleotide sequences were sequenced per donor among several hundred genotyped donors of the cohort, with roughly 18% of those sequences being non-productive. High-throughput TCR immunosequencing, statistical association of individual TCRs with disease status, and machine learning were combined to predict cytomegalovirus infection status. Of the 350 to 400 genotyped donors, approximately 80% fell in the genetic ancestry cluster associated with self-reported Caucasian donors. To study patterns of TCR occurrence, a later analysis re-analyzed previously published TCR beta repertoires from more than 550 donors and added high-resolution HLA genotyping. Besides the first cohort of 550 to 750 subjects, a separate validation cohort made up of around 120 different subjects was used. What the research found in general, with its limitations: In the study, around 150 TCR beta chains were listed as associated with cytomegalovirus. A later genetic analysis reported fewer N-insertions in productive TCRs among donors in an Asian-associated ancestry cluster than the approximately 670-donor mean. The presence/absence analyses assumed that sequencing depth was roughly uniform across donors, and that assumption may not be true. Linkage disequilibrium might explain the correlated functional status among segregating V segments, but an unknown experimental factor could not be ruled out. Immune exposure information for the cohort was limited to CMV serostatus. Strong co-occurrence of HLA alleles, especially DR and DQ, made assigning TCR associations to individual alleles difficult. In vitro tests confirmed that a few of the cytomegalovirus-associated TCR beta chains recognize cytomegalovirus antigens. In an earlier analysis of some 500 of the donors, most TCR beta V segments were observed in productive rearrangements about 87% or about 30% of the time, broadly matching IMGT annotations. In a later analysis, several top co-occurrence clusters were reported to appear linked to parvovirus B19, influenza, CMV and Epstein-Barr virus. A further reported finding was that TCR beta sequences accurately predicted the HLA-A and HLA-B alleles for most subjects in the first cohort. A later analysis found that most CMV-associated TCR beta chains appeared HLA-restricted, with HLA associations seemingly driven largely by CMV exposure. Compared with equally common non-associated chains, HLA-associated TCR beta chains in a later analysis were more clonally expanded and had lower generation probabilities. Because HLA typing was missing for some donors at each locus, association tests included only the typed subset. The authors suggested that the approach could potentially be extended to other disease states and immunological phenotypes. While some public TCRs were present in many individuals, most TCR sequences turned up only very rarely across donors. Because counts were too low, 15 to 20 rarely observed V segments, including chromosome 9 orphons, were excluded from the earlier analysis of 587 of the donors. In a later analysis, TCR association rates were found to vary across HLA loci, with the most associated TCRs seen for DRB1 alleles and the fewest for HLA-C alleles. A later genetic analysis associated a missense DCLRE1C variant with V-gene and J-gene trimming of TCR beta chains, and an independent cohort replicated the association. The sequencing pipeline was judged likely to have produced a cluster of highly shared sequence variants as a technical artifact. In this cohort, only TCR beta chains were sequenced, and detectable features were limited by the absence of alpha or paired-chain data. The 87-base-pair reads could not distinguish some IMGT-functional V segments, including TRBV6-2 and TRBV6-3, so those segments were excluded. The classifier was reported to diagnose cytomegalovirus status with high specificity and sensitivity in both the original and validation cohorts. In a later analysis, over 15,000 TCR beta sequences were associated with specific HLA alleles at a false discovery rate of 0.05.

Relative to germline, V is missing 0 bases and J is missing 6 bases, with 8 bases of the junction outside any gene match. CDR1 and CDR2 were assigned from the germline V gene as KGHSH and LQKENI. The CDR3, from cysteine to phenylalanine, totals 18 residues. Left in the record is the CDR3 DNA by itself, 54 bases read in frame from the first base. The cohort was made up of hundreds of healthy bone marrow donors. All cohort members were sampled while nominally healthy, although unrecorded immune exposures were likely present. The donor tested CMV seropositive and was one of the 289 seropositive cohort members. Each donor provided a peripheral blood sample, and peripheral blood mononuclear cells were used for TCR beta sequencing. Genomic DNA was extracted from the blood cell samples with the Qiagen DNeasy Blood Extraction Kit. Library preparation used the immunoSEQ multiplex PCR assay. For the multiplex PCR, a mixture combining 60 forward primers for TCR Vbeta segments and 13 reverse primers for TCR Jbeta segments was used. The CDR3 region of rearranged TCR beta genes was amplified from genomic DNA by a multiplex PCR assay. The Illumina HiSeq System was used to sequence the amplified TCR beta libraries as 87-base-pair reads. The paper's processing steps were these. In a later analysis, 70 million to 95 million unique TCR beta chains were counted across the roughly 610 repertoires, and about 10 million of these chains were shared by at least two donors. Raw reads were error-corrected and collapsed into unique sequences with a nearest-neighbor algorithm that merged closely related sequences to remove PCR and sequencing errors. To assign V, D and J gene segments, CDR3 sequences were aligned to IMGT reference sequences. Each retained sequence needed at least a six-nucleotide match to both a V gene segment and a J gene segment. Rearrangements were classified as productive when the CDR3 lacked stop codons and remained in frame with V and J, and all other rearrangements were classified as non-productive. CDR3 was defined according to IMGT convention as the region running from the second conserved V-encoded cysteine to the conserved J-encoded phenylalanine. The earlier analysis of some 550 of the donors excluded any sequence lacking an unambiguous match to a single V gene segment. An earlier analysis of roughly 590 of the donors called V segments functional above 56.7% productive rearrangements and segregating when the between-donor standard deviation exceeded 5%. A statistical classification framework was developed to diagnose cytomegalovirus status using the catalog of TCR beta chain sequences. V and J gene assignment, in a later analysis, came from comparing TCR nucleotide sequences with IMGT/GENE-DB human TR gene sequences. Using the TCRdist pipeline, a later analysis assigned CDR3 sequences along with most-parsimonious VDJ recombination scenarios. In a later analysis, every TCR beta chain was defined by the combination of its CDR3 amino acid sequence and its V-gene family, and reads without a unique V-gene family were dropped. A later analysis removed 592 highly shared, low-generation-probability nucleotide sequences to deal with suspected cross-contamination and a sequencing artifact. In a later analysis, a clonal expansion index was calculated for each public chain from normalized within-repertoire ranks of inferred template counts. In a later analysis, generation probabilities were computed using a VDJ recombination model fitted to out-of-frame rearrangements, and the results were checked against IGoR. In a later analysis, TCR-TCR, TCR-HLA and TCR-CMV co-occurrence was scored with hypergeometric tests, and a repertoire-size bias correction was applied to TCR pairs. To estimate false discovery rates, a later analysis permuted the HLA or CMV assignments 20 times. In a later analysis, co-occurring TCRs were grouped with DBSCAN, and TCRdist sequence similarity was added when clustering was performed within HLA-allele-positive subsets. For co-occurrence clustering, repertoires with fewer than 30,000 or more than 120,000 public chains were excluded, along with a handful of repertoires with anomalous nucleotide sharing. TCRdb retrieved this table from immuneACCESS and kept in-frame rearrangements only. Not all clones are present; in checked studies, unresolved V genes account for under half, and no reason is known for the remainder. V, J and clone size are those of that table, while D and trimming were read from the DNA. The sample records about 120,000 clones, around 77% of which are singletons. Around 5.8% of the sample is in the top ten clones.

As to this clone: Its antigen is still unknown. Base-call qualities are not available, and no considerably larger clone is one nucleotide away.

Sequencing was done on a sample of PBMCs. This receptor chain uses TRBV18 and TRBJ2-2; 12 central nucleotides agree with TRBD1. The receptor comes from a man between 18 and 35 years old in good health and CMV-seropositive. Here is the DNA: TGTGCCAGCTCACCACCTGCTTGGGGACAGGGGGCATCCGGGGAGCTGTTTTTT. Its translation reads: CASSPPAWGQGASGELFF.